Listed here are 2 T cell receptor beta chains from one sample, sequenced in a study of T cells in Graves' hyperthyroidism and ophthalmopathy. Researchers amplified the TCR beta CDR3 regions from RNA transcripts. First-round RT-PCR with HTBI primers amplified the TCR CDR3 region. Via MiXCR, TCRdb re-called the multiplex PCR reads, giving one row per CDR3 protein. The table shows about 200,000 distinct CDR3 sequences, with approximately 17% occurring only once. The material sequenced was blood. The source of these receptors is a man aged 50-60 years with Graves' hyperthyroidism.

This clonotype turned up a few times. The genes are TRBV29-1 and TRBJ1-2; no reliable D call. This CDR3 comprises 12 residues. CDR1 and CDR2 from the germline V gene are SQVTM and ANQGSEA. V gave up 3 bases and J gave up 3 bases, with 8 bases separating them. The CDR3 protein is CSVENSYYGYTF. The CDR3 region has the DNA TGCAGCGTTGAGAACAGTTACTATGGCTACACCTTC.

J is TRBJ2-2 and V is TRBV28; D is perhaps TRBD1 (6 bases). This CDR3 comprises 16 residues. V lost 5 bases to trimming and J lost 0 bases, with 13 bases between them. Per the germline V gene, CDR1 is MDHEN and CDR2 is SYDVKM. DNA of the CDR3: TGTGCCAGCAGTCCTTGGCAGGGGTCGAACACCGGGGAGCTGTTTTTT. Its protein is CASSPWQGSNTGELFF.